This T cell receptor (beta chain) is from a study of cytomegalovirus exposure and HLA in healthy donors (dated by TCRdb to 2016 to 2017). Turning to the overall study: According to an earlier analysis of a few hundred of the donors, about 179 million T cells yielded 95 million to 140 million unique TCR beta sequences and 276 Gb of sequence data. An early release covering just under 650 HLA-typed donors comprised about 300 gigabases of sequencing data and around 80 million unique TCR sequences. Of the roughly 430 genotyped donors, roughly 85% fell in the genetic ancestry cluster associated with self-reported Caucasian donors. The study aimed to test whether signatures of past pathogen exposure could be identified by cataloging public T cell receptors. The study used immunosequencing to profile the T cell repertoires of 666 subjects and linked those repertoires to cytomegalovirus serostatus. A separate validation cohort of 100 to 150 different subjects was used in addition to the 666-subject first cohort. The study combined high-throughput TCR immunosequencing, statistical association of individual TCRs with disease status, and machine learning to predict cytomegalovirus infection status. In a later analysis, previously published TCR beta repertoires from 670 or so donors were re-analyzed and high-resolution HLA genotyping was added so that TCR occurrence patterns could be studied. The later analysis used no new phenotypic data to find candidate immune exposures, relying instead on TCR beta sequences and their occurrence across donors. To decide whether each TCR beta V gene segment behaved as functional or pseudogenic, an earlier analysis of some 540 of the donors relied on high-throughput TCR beta sequencing. Donor age, sex, ethnicity and CMV serostatus were compiled alongside the repertoire data. A later genetic analysis took genome-wide SNP genotypes for about 60% of the roughly 670 donors and used that subset as a discovery cohort. Every discovery cohort repertoire had been produced on one sequencing platform. Both class I and class II loci were covered by HLA typing, at four-digit resolution. Typing coverage varied by locus: roughly 620-630 donors for A, B, C, DRB1 and DQB1; roughly 510 for DQA1; about 570 for DPA1; 400 to 480 for DPB1. A handful of DR-DQ haplotypes were handled as single units for association and clustering because linkage in the cohort was strong. Among 300 to 500 genotyped donors of the cohort, an average of approximately 200,000 unique TCR beta nucleotide sequences was sequenced per donor, of which 15% to 20% were non-productive. The paper's findings and limits, for the study overall: While some public TCRs were present in many individuals, most TCR sequences turned up only very rarely across donors. Because HLA typing was unavailable for some donors at each locus, only the typed subset was used in association tests. The sequencing pipeline was judged likely to have produced a cluster of highly shared sequence variants as a technical artifact. A later analysis found that most CMV-associated TCR beta chains appeared HLA-restricted, with HLA associations seemingly driven largely by CMV exposure. In a later analysis, over 15,000 TCR beta sequences were associated with specific HLA alleles at a false discovery rate of 0.05. Assigning TCR associations to individual alleles was difficult when HLA alleles, especially DR and DQ, strongly co-occurred. This cohort had only TCR beta chains sequenced, and the lack of alpha or paired-chain data limited which features could be detected. Several of the top co-occurrence clusters appeared to be linked to parvovirus B19, influenza, CMV and Epstein-Barr virus, according to a later analysis. Immune exposure information for the cohort was limited to CMV serostatus. In an earlier analysis of around 500 of the donors, most TCR beta V segments appeared in productive rearrangements about 87% or about 30% of the time, broadly matching IMGT annotations. In the study, approximately 160 TCR beta chains were listed as associated with cytomegalovirus. In a later analysis, HLA-associated TCR beta chains showed more clonal expansion and lower generation probabilities than non-associated chains that were equally common. A further reported finding was that TCR beta sequences accurately predicted the HLA-A and HLA-B alleles for most subjects in the first cohort. Some IMGT-functional V segments, including TRBV6-2 and TRBV6-3, could not be told apart with the 87-base-pair reads, so those segments were excluded. The earlier analysis of some 560 of the donors excluded 15 to 20 rarely observed V segments, including chromosome 9 orphons, because counts were too low. In a later genetic analysis, a missense DCLRE1C variant was associated with V-gene and J-gene trimming of TCR beta chains, and the association was replicated in an independent cohort. The classifier was reported to diagnose cytomegalovirus status with high specificity and sensitivity in both the original and validation cohorts. Presence/absence analyses assumed roughly uniform sequencing depth across donors, an assumption that may not hold. Linkage disequilibrium might explain the correlated functional status among segregating V segments, but an unknown experimental factor could not be excluded. In a later analysis, the rate of TCR association differed among HLA loci, with DRB1 alleles having the most associated TCRs and HLA-C alleles having the fewest. It was suggested by the authors that the approach could potentially be generalized to other disease states and immunological phenotypes. Three of the identified cytomegalovirus-associated TCR beta chains were confirmed in vitro to be specific for cytomegalovirus antigens. In a later genetic analysis, fewer N-insertions in productive TCRs were reported among donors in an Asian-associated ancestry cluster than the 666-donor mean.

The cohort comprised some 730 healthy bone marrow donors. All cohort members were sampled while nominally healthy, although unrecorded immune exposures were likely present. The donor was CMV seropositive and belonged to the group of about 290 seropositive cohort members. Every donor gave a peripheral blood sample, and the peripheral blood mononuclear cells from that sample were used for TCR beta sequencing. Genomic DNA was extracted from the blood cell samples with the Qiagen DNeasy Blood Extraction Kit. Library generation was performed with the immunoSEQ multiplex PCR assay. The multiplex PCR relied on a mix of 60 forward primers for TCR Vbeta segments and 13 reverse primers for TCR Jbeta segments. The CDR3 region of rearranged TCR beta genes was amplified from genomic DNA by a multiplex PCR assay. On the Illumina HiSeq System, the amplified TCR beta libraries were sequenced as 87-base-pair reads. The paper's processing steps were these. A later analysis tallied roughly 80 million unique TCR beta chains across the 610 or so repertoires, and about 10 million of those chains were shared by two or more donors. Raw reads were error-corrected and collapsed into unique sequences with a nearest-neighbor algorithm that merged closely related sequences to remove PCR and sequencing errors. To assign V, D and J gene segments, CDR3 sequences were aligned to IMGT reference sequences. For a sequence to be retained, a match of at least six nucleotides was required to both a V gene segment and a J gene segment. A rearrangement counted as productive if the CDR3 had no stop codons and remained in frame with V and J, and every other rearrangement counted as non-productive. CDR3 was defined according to IMGT convention as the region running from the second conserved V-encoded cysteine to the conserved J-encoded phenylalanine. Sequences without an unambiguous match to a single V gene segment were excluded from the earlier analysis of 450 to 750 of the donors. In an earlier analysis of several hundred of the donors, V segments were called functional above 56.7% productive rearrangements and were called segregating when the between-donor standard deviation exceeded 5%. A statistical classification framework was built to diagnose cytomegalovirus status from the catalog of TCR beta chain sequences. In a later analysis, V and J genes were assigned by comparing TCR nucleotide sequences against IMGT/GENE-DB human TR gene sequences. The TCRdist pipeline was used in a later analysis to assign CDR3 sequences and most-parsimonious VDJ recombination scenarios. A later analysis defined each TCR beta chain by its CDR3 amino acid sequence plus V-gene family, and excluded reads lacking a unique V-gene family. To address suspected cross-contamination and a sequencing artifact, a later analysis removed roughly 580 highly shared, low-generation-probability nucleotide sequences. In a later analysis, a clonal expansion index for each public chain was calculated from normalized within-repertoire ranks of inferred template counts. Generation probabilities in a later analysis came from a VDJ recombination model fitted to out-of-frame rearrangements, and those results were checked against IGoR. In a later analysis, TCR-TCR, TCR-HLA and TCR-CMV co-occurrence was scored with hypergeometric tests, and a repertoire-size bias correction was applied to TCR pairs. In a later analysis, false discovery rates were estimated by permuting HLA or CMV assignments 20 times. In a later analysis, co-occurring TCRs were grouped with DBSCAN, and TCRdist sequence similarity was added when clustering was performed within HLA-allele-positive subsets. Repertoires with fewer than 30,000 or more than 120,000 public chains were left out of co-occurrence clustering, as were about five repertoires with anomalous nucleotide sharing. What TCRdb holds here is the immuneACCESS table cut down to in-frame rearrangements. Part of the clones is not present; checked against another copy, under half of the missing clones reflect an unresolved V gene, and the others are unexplained. V, J and clone size are those of that table, while D and trimming were read from the DNA. The sample table contains about 300,000 clones; only one count was recorded for 75% to 90% of them. The ten largest clones add up to about 4% of the sample.

To note about this clone: The antigen it binds to is not known. No qualities accompany the bases; no much larger clone lies one base away.

The CDR3 has 16 amino acids, counting the end cysteine and phenylalanine. Only the CDR3 part of the read is kept: 48 bases, read in frame from the first base. V was cut back by 5 bases and J by 0 bases, leaving a gap of 14 bases between them. The germline V gene (reference sequence) gives CDR1 as LNHDA and CDR2 as SQIVND. The sequencing sample was made of PBMCs. This clonotype originated in a man in his forties in good health and CMV-seropositive. Here the chain combines TRBV19 and TRBJ2-1; TRBD2 is perhaps the D gene, given 6 matching bases. CDR3 region: CASSLLATSSYNEQFF. The DNA reads as follows: TGTGCCAGTAGTCTTCTGGCGACTAGCTCCTACAATGAGCAGTTCTTC.